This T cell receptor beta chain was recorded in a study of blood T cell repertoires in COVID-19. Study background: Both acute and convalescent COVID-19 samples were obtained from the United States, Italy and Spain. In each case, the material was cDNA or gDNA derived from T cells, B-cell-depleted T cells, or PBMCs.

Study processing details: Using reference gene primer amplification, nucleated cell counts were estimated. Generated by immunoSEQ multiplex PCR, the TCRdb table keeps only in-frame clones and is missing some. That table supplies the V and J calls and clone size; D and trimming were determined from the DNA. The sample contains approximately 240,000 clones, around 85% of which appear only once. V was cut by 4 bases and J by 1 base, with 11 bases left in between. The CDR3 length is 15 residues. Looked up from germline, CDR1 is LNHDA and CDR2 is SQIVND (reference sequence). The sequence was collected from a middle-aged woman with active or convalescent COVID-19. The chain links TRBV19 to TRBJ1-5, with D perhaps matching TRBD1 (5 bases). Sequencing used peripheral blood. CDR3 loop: CASSKTRGSNQPQHF. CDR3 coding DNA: TGTGCCAGTAGTAAGACAAGGGGAAGCAATCAGCCCCAGCATTTT.